Listed below are T cell receptor beta chains from one sample, sequenced in a study of T cell clonotyping in hematopoietic cell transplantation. Sequencing was performed with immunoSEQ multiplex PCR; in TCRdb, only in-frame clones are kept and a portion is missing. The repertoire holds more than 9,000 clones, with around 93% as singletons. The sequenced sample was peripheral blood mononuclear cells. The receptors were sampled from a woman aged 50 to 60 in good health. Some clones in this sample may be carry-over from other donors' samples. Each CDR3 is given with its conserved first and last residue. The D gene is left open where the match is weak. Not all rows give a size; the values are once, few, many and, for expanded clones, a class.

clone_size j_call v_call d_call cdr3_aa cdr3_nt
NA TRBJ1-6 TRBV14 NA CASSISSNSPLHF TGTGCCAGCAGCATATCGAGCAATTCACCCCTCCACTTT
NA TRBJ2-5 TRBV11-1 TRBD2 CASSFRTSLVQETQYF TGTGCCAGCAGCTTTCGGACTAGCTTGGTCCAAGAGACCCAGTACTTC
once TRBJ2-7 TRBV5-1 TRBD2 CASSFGGGANEQYF TGCGCCAGCAGCTTTGGCGGGGGGGCCAACGAGCAGTACTTC
NA TRBJ1-5 TRBV7-9 TRBD1 CASSSNVGQGGQPQHF TGTGCCAGCAGCTCCAACGTCGGACAGGGTGGTCAGCCCCAGCATTTT
NA TRBJ2-1 TRBV11-3 NA CASSLGHLQDNEQFF TGTGCCAGCAGCTTAGGGCACCTCCAAGACAATGAGCAGTTCTTC
NA TRBJ1-2 TRBV10-3 NA CAISESGGEPYGYTF TGTGCCATCAGTGAGTCGGGAGGGGAGCCCTATGGCTACACCTTC
NA TRBJ2-1 TRBV7-2 TRBD2 CASSVVGGGNNEQFF TGTGCCAGCAGCGTCGTGGGCGGGGGGAACAATGAGCAGTTCTTC
NA TRBJ1-1 TRBV6-5 NA CASSFPASNEAFF TGTGCCAGCAGTTTTCCGGCTTCGAATGAAGCTTTCTTT
NA TRBJ1-5 TRBV5-4 TRBD1 CASSAPTGWANQPQHF TGTGCCAGCAGCGCCCCGACAGGGTGGGCCAATCAGCCCCAGCATTTT
few TRBJ1-4 TRBV28 NA CASSYSRVGEKLFF TGTGCCAGCAGTTATAGTAGGGTTGGGGAAAAACTGTTTTTT
NA TRBJ2-7 TRBV28 TRBD1 CASSPPDRVGEQYF TGTGCCAGCAGTCCCCCGGACAGGGTAGGCGAGCAGTACTTC
NA TRBJ1-1 TRBV11-1 NA CASSSSRVNTEAFF TGTGCCAGCAGCTCCAGCAGGGTTAACACTGAAGCTTTCTTT
NA TRBJ2-3 TRBV19 NA CASSIRQNGADTQYF TGTGCCAGTAGTATCCGTCAGAATGGGGCAGATACGCAGTATTTT
NA TRBJ2-3 TRBV10-3 TRBD1 CAISESQGDTDTQYF TGTGCCATCAGTGAGTCCCAGGGGGACACAGATACGCAGTATTTT
few TRBJ1-1 TRBV4-3 NA CASSQGQGLNTEAFF TGCGCCAGCAGCCAAGGGCAGGGATTGAACACTGAAGCTTTCTTT
NA TRBJ2-2 TRBV5-1 TRBD2 CASSPPLAGTHTGELFF TGCGCCAGCAGCCCCCCGCTAGCGGGGACGCACACCGGGGAGCTGTTTTTT
once TRBJ2-7 TRBV27 NA CASSPQGRHEQYF TGTGCCAGCAGTCCTCAAGGGCGACACGAGCAGTACTTC
NA TRBJ1-1 TRBV6-5 TRBD1 CASSYRDRNTEAFF TGTGCCAGCAGTTACCGGGACAGAAACACTGAAGCTTTCTTT
NA TRBJ1-5 TRBV19 NA CASSIGGWGNQPQHF TGTGCCAGTAGTATAGGAGGGTGGGGCAATCAGCCCCAGCATTTT
NA TRBJ1-1 TRBV11-2 NA CASSLDPSANTEAFF TGTGCCAGCAGCTTAGATCCGTCGGCGAACACTGAAGCTTTCTTT
once TRBJ1-5 TRBV27 TRBD1 CASSGTGKGGNQPQHF TGTGCCAGCAGCGGGACAGGGAAAGGGGGCAATCAGCCCCAGCATTTT
NA TRBJ2-7 TRBV6-6 TRBD1 CASSYPGQGSDEQYF TGTGCCAGCAGTTATCCGGGACAGGGCTCTGACGAGCAGTACTTC
NA TRBJ1-1 TRBV6-1 NA CASSELGTANTEAFF TGTGCCAGCAGTGAGCTCGGGACGGCGAACACTGAAGCTTTCTTT
NA TRBJ1-6 TRBV6-1 NA CASRRARNGDSPLHF TGTGCCAGCAGAAGAGCACGCAATGGGGATTCACCCCTCCACTTT
NA TRBJ1-5 TRBV7-9 NA CASSLGGTSNQPQHF TGTGCCAGCAGCTTAGGAGGGACTAGCAATCAGCCCCAGCATTTT
NA TRBJ2-2 TRBV7-8 NA CASSLRQANTGELFF TGTGCCAGCAGCCTGAGACAGGCAAACACCGGGGAGCTGTTTTTT
NA TRBJ1-2 TRBV4-2 NA CASSQDWQGANYGYTF TGTGCCAGCAGCCAAGATTGGCAGGGTGCTAACTATGGCTACACCTTC
NA TRBJ2-7 TRBV4-1 TRBD1 CASSQAVGQVYEQYF TGCGCCAGCAGCCAAGCGGTGGGACAGGTCTACGAGCAGTACTTC